Sequencing of this TCR beta chain was carried out in a study of OX40 agonist ivuxolimab in advanced cancers. Study context: Partial responses occurred in three patients (one hepatocellular carcinoma, two cutaneous melanoma).

The V and J ends lost 6 bases and 2 bases, in that order; junction bases with no gene match: 4. Germline-derived CDR1 and CDR2 are MNHEY and SVGAGI. The length of the CDR3 is 14 residues. Method: immunoSEQ multiplex PCR; TCRdb's copy keeps in-frame clones and lacks some. The sample shows approximately 53,000 clones, about 93% of them seen only once. The chain combines TRBV6-5 with TRBJ2-5, with 9 bases fitting TRBD1. The source of this sequence is an adult with an advanced solid tumor such as melanoma, head and neck, liver or kidney cancer. The source was CD4+ or CD8+ T cells sorted from blood, collected in a trial of the OX40 agonist ivuxolimab. The CDR3 DNA follows: TGTGCCAGCAGCATCGACAGGGGGCAAGAGACCCAGTACTTC. It encodes CASSIDRGQETQYF.